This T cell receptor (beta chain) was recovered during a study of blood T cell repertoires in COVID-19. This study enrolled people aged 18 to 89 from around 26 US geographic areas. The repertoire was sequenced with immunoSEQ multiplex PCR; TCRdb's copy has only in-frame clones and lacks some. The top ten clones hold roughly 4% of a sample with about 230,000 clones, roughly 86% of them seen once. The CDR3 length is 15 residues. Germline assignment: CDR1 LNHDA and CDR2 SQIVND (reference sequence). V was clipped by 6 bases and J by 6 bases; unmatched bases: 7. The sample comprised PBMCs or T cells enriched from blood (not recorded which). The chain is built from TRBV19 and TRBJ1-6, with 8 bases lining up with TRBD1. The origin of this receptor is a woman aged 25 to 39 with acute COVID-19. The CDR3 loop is CASRSMTGVNSPLHF. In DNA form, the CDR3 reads TGTGCCAGTAGGTCTATGACAGGGGTTAATTCACCCCTCCACTTT.